Listed here is a single TCR beta chain. The authors' processing: Estimated nucleated cell counts came from reference gene primer amplification. Here immunoSEQ multiplex PCR was the method, and the copy in TCRdb shows in-frame clones only, minus some. The V and J calls and clone size are taken from that table; D and trimming were inferred from the DNA. Here the sample spans 95,000 to 120,000 clones, over 80% being singletons. This sample stems from a study of blood T cell repertoires in COVID-19. Study at large: Material from acute and convalescent COVID-19 was sourced from the United States, Italy and Spain. T cells, B-cell-depleted T cells, or PBMCs supplied cDNA or gDNA.

Germline CDR1 and CDR2: SGHRS and YFSETQ. This CDR3 spans 12 amino acids. Trimming removed 4 bases from V and 6 bases from J, with 9 bases in between. Sequenced material: peripheral blood. This sequence originates from a woman in her 70s with acute or convalescent COVID-19. The genes are TRBV5-1 and TRBJ2-3; D not resolved. CDR3 DNA: TGCGCCAGCAGCCCTCCTACGGATACGCAGTATTTT. Translated: CASSPPTDTQYF.